One sample yielded the 27 T cell receptor beta chains listed below, sequenced in a study of OX40 agonist ivuxolimab in advanced cancers. Libraries were prepared by immunoSEQ multiplex PCR; TCRdb keeps only in-frame clonotypes and omits some of them. Here the sample spans tens of thousands of clones, 80% to 85% being singletons. The sequences come from CD4+ or CD8+ T cells sorted from blood, collected in a trial of the OX40 agonist ivuxolimab. The receptors were sampled from an adult with an advanced solid tumor such as melanoma, head and neck, liver or kidney cancer.

As concerns this clone: The junction shows a germline mismatch at one end, possibly a read error. The chain couples TRBV7-9 to TRBJ2-3; D may be TRBD2 (5 bases). The CDR3 length is 12 residues. Germline lookup yields CDR1 SEHNR and CDR2 FQNEAQ (reference sequence). In DNA form, the CDR3 reads TGTGCCAGCAGCCTAGCCTCAGATACGCAGTATTTT. It yields the protein CASSLASDTQYF.

V usage is TRBV11-1 and J usage is TRBJ1-1; D is possibly TRBD1 (6 bases). The CDR3 length is 13 residues. V dropped 5 bases and J dropped 4 bases, with 11 bases sitting between them. The V gene's germline CDR1 is SGHAT and CDR2 FQDESV (reference sequence). CDR3 sequence reads: CASSTLDSTEAFF. CDR3 nucleotide sequence: TGTGCCAGCAGCACCCTGGACAGCACTGAAGCTTTCTTT.

The chain uses TRBV7-9 and TRBJ2-5, with 11 bases identical to TRBD1. The germline gives CDR1 SEHNR, CDR2 FQNEAQ (reference sequence). The CDR3 runs 17 residues. Trimming cost V 6 bases and J 5 bases; bases outside gene matches: 14. The CDR3 coding sequence is TGTGCCAGCAGTTCCCTGATAGGACAGGGGGCGCGGGAGACCCAGTACTTC. Protein: CASSSLIGQGARETQYF.

The chain couples TRBV28 to TRBJ2-7; D ambiguous. The CDR3 extends over 15 amino acids. V shed 6 bases and J shed 6 bases, with 21 bases lying between them. CDR1 is MDHEN, CDR2 SYDVKM, per germline. The CDR3 spells CASSPTRRPLVEQYF. DNA of the CDR3: TGTGCCAGCAGCCCCACGCGGCGCCCGCTCGTCGAGCAGTACTTC.

This clone has more than one count but fewer than ten. The chain employs TRBV28 and TRBJ2-6; D unclear. The CDR3 consists of 13 residues. The germline gives CDR1 MDHEN, CDR2 SYDVKM. V lost 7 bases, J lost 2 bases, and 6 bases lay in between. For the CDR3, the DNA is TGTGCCAGCAAGACTGCTGGGGCCAACGTCCTGACTTTC. It encodes CASKTAGANVLTF.

The chain has TRBV30 and TRBJ2-2; the match to TRBD1 covers 12 bases. Germline-derived CDR1 and CDR2 are GTSNPN and SVGIG (reference sequence). The CDR3 is made up of 15 amino acids. V trimming: 6 bases; J trimming: 5 bases; junction bases outside the gene matches: 7. This chain's CDR3 is CACRPGQGATGELFF. The CDR3 nucleotides are TGTGCCTGCCGACCGGGACAGGGGGCAACCGGGGAGCTGTTTTTT.

This chain connects TRBV5-1 to TRBJ2-1, with D perhaps TRBD1 or TRBD2 (5 bases each). Germline V CDR1 and CDR2: SGHRS, YFSETQ. V lost 0 bases to trimming and J lost 15 bases, with 16 bases between them. This CDR3 spans 13 amino acids. This CDR3 reads CASSLDGQGEAFF. The CDR3 DNA reads TGCGCCAGCAGCTTGGATGGGCAGGGAGAGGCGTTCTTC. The complete variable domain, with remaining parts taken from reference TRBV5-1 and TRBJ2-1, reads KAGVTQTPRYLIKTRGQQVTLSCSPISGHRSVSWYQQTPGQGLQFLFEYFSETQRNKGNFPGRFSGRQFSNSRSEMNVSTLELGDSALYLCASSLDGQGEAFFGPGTRLTVL.

J is TRBJ2-7 and V is TRBV5-6, with TRBD2 as a possible D gene (6 bases). V lost 0 bases and J 2 bases, leaving 15 bases between the germline ends. CDR3 length: 16 amino acids. Germline CDR1 and CDR2: SGHDT and YYEEEE. CDR3 amino acids: CASSLGWGVGAYEQYV. Written as DNA, the CDR3 is TGTGCCAGCAGCTTGGGTTGGGGGGTAGGGGCCTACGAGCAGTACGTC.

The chain links TRBV28 to TRBJ2-7; 8 nucleotides line up with TRBD1. CDR3 length: 14 amino acids. The V gene's germline CDR1 is MDHEN and CDR2 SYDVKM. After removal of 7 bases from V and 4 bases from J, the junction contained 9 bases not matched to a gene. CDR3 region: CASNQVGTGYEQYF. In DNA form, the CDR3 reads TGTGCCAGCAATCAAGTAGGGACAGGATACGAGCAGTACTTC.

This clone was counted a few times. The chain has TRBV4-1 and TRBJ1-4; tentatively, D is TRBD1 (6 bases). Germline V gene data show CDR1 as MGHRA and CDR2 as YSYEKL. The CDR3 has 16 residues. V was clipped by 0 bases and J by 7 bases, with 15 bases between them. CDR3 nucleotides: TGCGCCAGCAGCCAAGAGGGGCGCGGGGGCGGTGAAAAACTGTTTTTT. Protein: CASSQEGRGGGEKLFF.

The chain couples TRBV2 to TRBJ1-2; D call uncertain. The germline CDR1 and CDR2 sequences are SNHLY and FYNNEI. The V gene lost 5 bases and the J gene lost 0 bases, with 4 bases spanning the gap. The CDR3 contains 12 residues. This CDR3 is CASSQPNYGYTF. The CDR3 DNA follows: TGTGCCAGCAGTCAGCCTAACTATGGCTACACCTTC. Supplemented by reference TRBV2 and TRBJ1-2, the full variable domain reads EPEVTQTPSHQVTQMGQEVILRCVPISNHLYFYWYRQILGQKVEFLVSFYNNEISEKSEIFDDQFSVERPDGSNFTLKIRSTKLEDSAMYFCASSQPNYGYTFGSGTRLTVV.

The chain is built from TRBV5-8 and TRBJ1-6; D not certain. Germline CDR1 is SGHTS and CDR2 is YDEGEE. The CDR3 contains 16 residues. The ends were cut back, 0 bases at V and 6 bases at J, with 13 bases in the middle. The CDR3 region has the DNA TGTGCCAGCAGCTTGGAGTTGGGCCAGACTAATTCACCCCTCCACTTT. Protein sequence: CASSLELGQTNSPLHF.

The V call is TRBV5-4, the J call TRBJ2-5; D uncertain. Trimming shortened V by 4 bases and J by 1 base, and 14 bases separated the two germline ends. The CDR3 extends over 15 amino acids. CDR1 and CDR2 from the germline V gene are SGHNT and YYREEE (reference sequence). The CDR3 protein is CASSPVGWTQETQYF. For the CDR3, the DNA is TGTGCCAGCAGCCCTGTGGGGTGGACCCAAGAGACCCAGTACTTC.

This rearrangement joins TRBV19 to TRBJ1-1, with D uncertain. CDR1 is LNHDA and CDR2 is SQIVND in the germline V gene (reference sequence). The V and J ends lost 5 bases and 1 base respectively, with 14 bases between them. This CDR3 is 15 amino acids long. The CDR3 DNA sequence: TGTGCCAGTAGTCTCCTTCAACAGTCGAACACTGAAGCTTTCTTT. Its translation: CASSLLQQSNTEAFF.

The V and J genes are TRBV5-6 and TRBJ2-7; 9 nucleotides agree with TRBD1. Germline CDR1 SGHDT, CDR2 YYEEEE. V dropped 3 bases and J dropped 1; count of bases not matched to a gene: 8. The CDR3 spans 16 residues. The CDR3 reads CASSYGTDRGSYEQYV. DNA for the CDR3: TGTGCCAGCAGCTACGGCACGGACAGGGGTTCCTACGAGCAGTACGTC.

The chain links TRBV5-1 to TRBJ1-2; D is undetermined. Germline assignment: CDR1 SGHRS and CDR2 YFSETQ. The V end lost 0 bases, the J end lost 2 bases, and 8 bases lay between the germline ends. The length of the CDR3 is 14 residues. CDR3 protein: CASSLDLGNYGYTF. The CDR3 region has the DNA TGCGCCAGCAGCTTGGACTTAGGAAACTATGGCTACACCTTC. Complete variable domain (other parts from reference TRBV5-1 and TRBJ1-2): KAGVTQTPRYLIKTRGQQVTLSCSPISGHRSVSWYQQTPGQGLQFLFEYFSETQRNKGNFPGRFSGRQFSNSRSEMNVSTLELGDSALYLCASSLDLGNYGYTFGSGTRLTVV.

V gene TRBV27 combines with J gene TRBJ1-6; D not resolved. Germline CDR1 and CDR2: MNHEY and SMNVEV (reference sequence). CDR3 size: 12 residues. Trimming cost V 4 bases and J 2 bases, with 0 bases left between them. This CDR3 is CASSSYNSPLHF. The CDR3 nucleotides are TGTGCCAGCAGTTCCTATAATTCACCCCTCCACTTT.

The V gene is TRBV2, the J gene TRBJ1-4; 8 bases line up with TRBD1. The germline V gene has CDR1 SNHLY and CDR2 FYNNEI. J was trimmed by 6 bases and V by 3 bases; bases with no gene match: 3. The length of the CDR3 is 14 residues. DNA of the CDR3: TGTGCCAGCAGTGAGGGACAGGTCGATGAAAAACTGTTTTTT. Amino acid sequence: CASSEGQVDEKLFF.

The chain couples TRBV4-1 to TRBJ1-2; tentative D call: TRBD1 (5 bases). Germline V lookup: CDR1 MGHRA, CDR2 YSYEKL. The CDR3 runs 14 residues. V was clipped by 1 base and J by 8 bases, with 14 bases between them. CDR3 sequence: CASSQAGGVVGYTF. The CDR3, as DNA: TGCGCCAGCAGCCAAGCTGGGGGGGTGGTAGGCTACACCTTC.

The chain has TRBV5-1 and TRBJ2-2, with D uncertain. The germline CDR1 and CDR2 sequences are SGHRS and YFSETQ. V lost 4 bases and J 1 base, leaving 8 bases between the germline ends. This CDR3 is built from 14 residues. CDR3 loop: CASSPTMNTGELFF. The CDR3 DNA sequence: TGCGCCAGCAGCCCAACGATGAACACCGGGGAGCTGTTTTTT.

The gene calls are TRBV27 and TRBJ2-1; unclear D gene. Germline-derived CDR1 and CDR2 are MNHEY and SMNVEV (reference sequence). The CDR3 spans 15 residues. Trimming cost V 5 bases and J 1 base, with 12 bases left between them. CDR3 DNA sequence: TGTGCCAGCAGTAATCCTAGTTCTTCCTACAATGAGCAGTTCTTC. This codes for CASSNPSSSYNEQFF.

This clone came up once. The genes are TRBV12-5 and TRBJ2-3; 11 bases match TRBD2. Germline V lookup: CDR1 LGHNT, CDR2 FRNRAP. V gave up 5 bases and J gave up 2 bases; unmatched junction bases: 9. This CDR3 is 17 amino acids long. The CDR3 DNA follows: TGTGCTAGTGGTCCCAGTTGGGGACTAGCGGACACAGATACGCAGTATTTT. Translating it yields CASGPSWGLADTDTQYF.

This CDR3 reads CASSLQGSNTEAFF. The CDR3 nucleotides read TGTGCCAGCAGTTTACAGGGGTCTAACACTGAAGCTTTCTTT. The genes are TRBV6-5 and TRBJ1-1, with 7 bases aligning to TRBD1. The CDR3 contains 14 residues. With V trimmed by 4 bases and J by 2 bases, 4 bases remained unmatched. CDR1 and CDR2 from the germline V gene are MNHEY and SVGAGI.

The chain recombines TRBV5-1 with TRBJ1-2; TRBD1 aligns across 7 bases. Unmatched junction bases numbered 10, after V lost 6 bases and J lost 2 bases. The CDR3 is made up of 15 amino acids. Per germline, CDR1 SGHRS and CDR2 YFSETQ. This CDR3 reads CASMAGGGGNYGYTF. The CDR3 DNA is TGCGCCAGCATGGCAGGGGGAGGCGGCAACTATGGCTACACCTTC.

This clone was recorded once. This chain joins TRBV5-4 and TRBJ2-3; no clear D gene. The CDR3 spans 15 residues. Germline-derived CDR1 and CDR2 are SGHNT and YYREEE (reference sequence). V was clipped by 0 bases and J by 3 bases, with 11 bases between them. CDR3 sequence: CASSLAGTLTDTQYF. The CDR3 region has the DNA TGTGCCAGCAGCTTGGCGGGCACTCTTACAGATACGCAGTATTTT.

This chain links TRBV19 with TRBJ2-1, with TRBD1 matching 10 bases. Germline trimming cut 5 bases from V and 3 bases from J; bases unmatched to any gene: 10. Germline V lookup: CDR1 LNHDA, CDR2 SQIVND (reference sequence). CDR3 size: 17 residues. Here the CDR3 DNA reads TGTGCCAGTAGTCCGGGACAGGGGAGACGTTACTACAATGAGCAGTTCTTC. Its protein is CASSPGQGRRYYNEQFF.

The chain recombines TRBV6-5 with TRBJ1-1; the D is unclear. CDR3 length: 16 residues. Looked up from germline, CDR1 is MNHEY and CDR2 is SVGAGI. The V end was cut by 0 bases, the J end by 0 bases, with 11 bases between. The CDR3 loop is CASSYSRSRVNTEAFF. CDR3 DNA sequence: TGTGCCAGCAGTTACTCGAGATCAAGGGTGAACACTGAAGCTTTCTTT.